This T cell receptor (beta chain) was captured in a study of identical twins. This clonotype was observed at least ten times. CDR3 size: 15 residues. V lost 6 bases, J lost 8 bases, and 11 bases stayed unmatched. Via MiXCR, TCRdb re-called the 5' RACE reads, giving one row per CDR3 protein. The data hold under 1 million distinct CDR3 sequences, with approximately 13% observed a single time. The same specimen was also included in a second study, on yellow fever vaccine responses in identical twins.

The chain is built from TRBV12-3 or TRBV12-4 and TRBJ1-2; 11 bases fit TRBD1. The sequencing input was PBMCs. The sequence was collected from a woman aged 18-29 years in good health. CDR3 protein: CASRPSGQGGGGYTF. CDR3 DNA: TGTGCCAGCAGACCCTCGGGACAGGGGGGTGGGGGCTACACCTTC.